Shown below are 10 T cell receptor beta chains from a single sample sequenced in a study of cytomegalovirus exposure and HLA in healthy donors. Use of 60 Vbeta and 13 Jbeta primers characterized the PCR. Some clones are missing from TCRdb's copy, which holds only in-frame ones; the method was immunoSEQ multiplex PCR. The table shows about 100,000 clones, with 65% to 80% occurring only once. Sequences were obtained from PBMCs. The receptors originated from a woman between 40 and 55 years old in good health and CMV-seronegative.

The chain is built from TRBV2 and TRBJ2-6, with 8 bases aligning to TRBD1. V dropped 10 bases and J dropped 3; count of bases not matched to a gene: 5. CDR3 size: 14 residues. The germline gives CDR1 SNHLY, CDR2 FYNNEI. The CDR3 spells CATQDRVGANVLTF. In DNA form, the CDR3 reads TGTGCCACTCAGGACAGGGTTGGGGCCAACGTCCTGACTTTC.

This sequence joins TRBV19 and TRBJ2-1; 9 bases agree with TRBD2. Trimming at V came to 6 bases and at J to 7 bases, leaving 7 bases not matched to a gene. This CDR3 is 14 amino acids long. CDR1 and CDR2 (germline): LNHDA, SQIVND (reference sequence). CDR3 nucleotides: TGTGCCAGTAGGACTGTGGCGGGGGGGAATGAGCAGTTCTTC. The encoded protein is CASRTVAGGNEQFF.

The J gene is TRBJ1-1, the V gene TRBV5-1; no definite D call. Deletions cut 0 bases from V and 1 base from J, with 7 bases between. Per the germline V gene, CDR1 is SGHRS and CDR2 is YFSETQ. The CDR3 runs 14 residues. CDR3 nucleotide sequence: TGCGCCAGCAGCTTGGACCGGAGGAACACTGAAGCTTTCTTT. It translates to CASSLDRRNTEAFF.

This chain connects TRBV4-1 to TRBJ2-7, with 10 positions matching TRBD1. The trim removed 1 base at V and 3 bases at J, leaving 0 bases unmatched. This CDR3 contains 14 residues. CDR1 and CDR2 from the germline V gene are MGHRA and YSYEKL. The DNA for the CDR3 is TGCGCCAGCAGCCAAGGGGACAGGGGCTACGAGCAGTACTTC. It is translated as CASSQGDRGYEQYF.

V usage is TRBV5-1 and J usage is TRBJ1-1; perhaps TRBD1 as D (5 bases). CDR3 length: 18 residues. V was clipped by 0 bases and J by 3 bases, with 21 bases between them. Germline V gene data show CDR1 as SGHRS and CDR2 as YFSETQ. This chain's CDR3 is CASSLDMLGPRFDTEAFF. In DNA, the CDR3 is TGCGCCAGCAGCTTGGATATGCTGGGGCCCCGCTTTGACACTGAAGCTTTCTTT.

The rearrangement joins TRBV10-3 to TRBJ1-1; D remains ambiguous. V lost 7 bases and J 1 base, leaving 7 bases between the germline ends. Germline V CDR1 and CDR2: ENHRY, SYGVKD. This CDR3 is built from 12 residues. This chain's CDR3 is CAINNRNTEAFF. The CDR3 coding sequence is TGTGCCATCAATAACAGGAACACTGAAGCTTTCTTT.

V gene TRBV12-5 combines with J gene TRBJ2-1; 10 bases are a match to TRBD1. Germline V lookup: CDR1 LGHNT, CDR2 FRNRAP. J gave up 9 bases and V 6 bases, and 11 bases lay outside the gene matches. The CDR3 sequence is 15 residues long. CDR3 loop: CASGYPGQGNLEQFF. The CDR3 DNA is TGTGCTAGTGGCTATCCGGGACAGGGGAATCTTGAGCAGTTCTTC.

In its sample, this clone was seen a few times. The rearrangement links TRBV6-5 to TRBJ2-7; D is ambiguous. Between the trimmed V and J ends, which lost 4 bases and 3 bases, there was a span of 13 bases. The CDR3 length is 14 residues. CDR1 and CDR2 from the germline V gene are MNHEY and SVGAGI. CDR3 protein: CASSSRHPIYEQYF. CDR3 nucleotides: TGTGCCAGCAGTTCCCGACACCCTATCTACGAGCAGTACTTC.

The J gene is TRBJ1-2, the V gene TRBV30; D is undetermined. The CDR3 sequence is 13 residues long. V was clipped by 5 bases and J by 4 bases, with 14 bases between them. Germline lookup yields CDR1 GTSNPN and CDR2 SVGIG (reference sequence). CDR3 amino acids: CAWGWSRGYGYTF. In DNA form, the CDR3 reads TGTGCCTGGGGCTGGTCCCGTGGCTATGGCTACACCTTC.

The sample holds one count of this clone. The rearrangement uses TRBV9 and TRBJ1-2; unclear D gene. The CDR3 totals 14 residues. V was clipped by 2 bases and J by 8 bases, with 16 bases between them. The V gene's germline CDR1 is SGDLS and CDR2 YYNGEE. This CDR3 reads CASSVQPLKEGYTF. CDR3 in DNA: TGTGCCAGCAGCGTCCAACCCCTAAAAGAGGGCTACACCTTC.